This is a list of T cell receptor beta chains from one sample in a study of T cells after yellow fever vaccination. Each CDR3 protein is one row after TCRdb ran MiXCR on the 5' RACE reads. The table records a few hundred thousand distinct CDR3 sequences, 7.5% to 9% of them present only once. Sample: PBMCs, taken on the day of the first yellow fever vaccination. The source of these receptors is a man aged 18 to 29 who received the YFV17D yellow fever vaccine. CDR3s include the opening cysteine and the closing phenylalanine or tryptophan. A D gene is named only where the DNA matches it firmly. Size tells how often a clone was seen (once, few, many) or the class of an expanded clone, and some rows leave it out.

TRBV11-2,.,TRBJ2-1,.,TGTGCCAGCAGTTTCGGACGTCAGCAGTTCTTC,CASSFGRQQFF
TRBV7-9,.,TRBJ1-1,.,TGTGCCAGCAGCCTCTCGGACAGAAGGGAGACTGAAGCTTTCTTT,CASSLSDRRETEAFF
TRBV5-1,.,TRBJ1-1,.,TGCGCCAGCAGCTGGACCCGCGGGGGCCGGAACACTGAAGCTTTCTTT,CASSWTRGGRNTEAFF
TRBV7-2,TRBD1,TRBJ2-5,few,TGTGCCAGCAGCTTAGGGGACAGGGGGCTGTTGGAGACCCAGTACTTC,CASSLGDRGLLETQYF
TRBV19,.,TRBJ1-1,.,TGTGCCAGTAGTCTCCAATGGACGGAGAACACTGAAGCTTTCTTT,CASSLQWTENTEAFF
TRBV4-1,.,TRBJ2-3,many,TGCGCCAGCAGCCAAGCCCGGGCCAGAGCAGATACGCAGTATTTT,CASSQARARADTQYF
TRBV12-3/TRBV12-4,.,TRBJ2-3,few,TGTGCCAGCAGCCCGGAGGGGGGTGGCACAGATACGCAGTATTTT,CASSPEGGGTDTQYF
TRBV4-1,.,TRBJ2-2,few,TGCGCCAGCAGTGCTCCGGGACAAACGAACACCGGGGAGCTGTTTTTT,CASSAPGQTNTGELFF
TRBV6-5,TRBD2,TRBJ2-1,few,TGTGCCAGCAGTTACTCGACTAGCGGGGTCTACAATGAGCAGTTCTTC,CASSYSTSGVYNEQFF
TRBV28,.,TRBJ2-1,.,TGTGCCAGCACCCGAGGAGGGGGGGTCTACAATGAGCAGTTCTTC,CASTRGGGVYNEQFF
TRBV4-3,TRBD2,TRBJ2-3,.,TGCGCCAGCAGCCAAGATCTAGCGGGGGAGATTAGGACAGATACGCAGTATTTT,CASSQDLAGEIRTDTQYF
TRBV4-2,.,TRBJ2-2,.,TGTGCCAGCAGCCAAGATCTGGGACGGATGAACACCGGGGAGCTGTTTTTT,CASSQDLGRMNTGELFF
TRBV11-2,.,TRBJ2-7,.,TGTGCCAGCAGCGGAGCCTTTGGGACCGCATCCTACGAGCAGTACTTC,CASSGAFGTASYEQYF
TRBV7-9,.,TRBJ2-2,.,TGTGCCAGACAGGGTTCCAACACCGGGGAGCTGTTTTTT,CARQGSNTGELFF
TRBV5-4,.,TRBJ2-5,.,TGTGCCAGCAGCTTGCCGGCAGTCAGGCAAGAGACCCAGTACTTC,CASSLPAVRQETQYF
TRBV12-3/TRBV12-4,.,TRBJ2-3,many,TGTGCCAGCAGTCCCTTGGGGGTAGGAGATACGCAGTATTTT,CASSPLGVGDTQYF
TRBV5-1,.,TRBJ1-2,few,TGCGCCAGCAGCTTTTACCTCGTCCCTATCTTC,CASSFYLVPIF
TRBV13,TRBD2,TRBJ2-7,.,TGTGCCAGCAGCTTAAGCGGGGGGGCTGACGAGCAGTACTTC,CASSLSGGADEQYF
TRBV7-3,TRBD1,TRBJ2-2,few,TGTGCCAGCAGCGCCCACAGGGGGACGGACACCGGGGAGCTGTTTTTT,CASSAHRGTDTGELFF
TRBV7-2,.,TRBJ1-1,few,TGTGCCAGCAGCGTTGGAATTGACAGAAACACTGAAGCTTTCTTT,CASSVGIDRNTEAFF
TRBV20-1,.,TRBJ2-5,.,TGCAGTGCGGGGCGGATCCAAGAGACCCAGTACTTC,CSAGRIQETQYF
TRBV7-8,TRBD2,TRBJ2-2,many,TGTGCCAGCAGCTTCGGGACTAGCGGGGGGGTTACCGGGGAGCTGTTTTTT,CASSFGTSGGVTGELFF
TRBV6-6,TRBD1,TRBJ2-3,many,TGTGGGACAGGGGGGCGAGATACGCAGTATTTT,CGTGGRDTQYF
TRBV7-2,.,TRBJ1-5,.,TGTGCCAGCAGCTTTAGCGGGAGCCAACAGCCCCAGCATTTT,CASSFSGSQQPQHF
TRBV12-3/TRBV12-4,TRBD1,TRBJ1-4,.,TGTGCCAGCATCTTGGGGGACAGGGGGTCCCTTGCAACTAATGAAAAACTGTTTTTT,CASILGDRGSLATNEKLFF
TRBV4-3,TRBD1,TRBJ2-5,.,TGCGCCAGCAGCCACGGACAGGGCAGGGAGACCCAGTACTTC,CASSHGQGRETQYF
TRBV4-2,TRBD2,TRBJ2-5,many,TGTGCCAGCAGCCAAGTCCCCCTCACTCTAGCGGGGGGGCAAGAGACCCAGTACTTC,CASSQVPLTLAGGQETQYF
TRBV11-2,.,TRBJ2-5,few,TGTGCCAGCAGTCAAACGGGACGTCTAAAAGAGACCCAGTACTTC,CASSQTGRLKETQYF
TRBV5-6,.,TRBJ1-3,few,TGTGCCAGCAGCTTGTGGGTGTCTGGAAACACCATATATTTT,CASSLWVSGNTIYF
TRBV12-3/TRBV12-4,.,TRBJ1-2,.,TGTGCCAGCACCGAGGTGGCCTATGGCTACACCTTC,CASTEVAYGYTF
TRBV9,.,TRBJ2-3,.,TGTGCCAGCACCGCGACAGGGGAGGGAACAGATACGCAGTATTTT,CASTATGEGTDTQYF
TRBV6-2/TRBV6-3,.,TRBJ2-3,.,TGTGCCACCGAATCTCTAGCGTCCCCAGATACGCAGTATTTT,CATESLASPDTQYF
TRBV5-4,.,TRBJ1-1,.,TGTGCCAGCAGCTTGTGGGTTATGAACACTGAAGCTTTCTTT,CASSLWVMNTEAFF
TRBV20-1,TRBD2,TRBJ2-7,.,TGCTGTGCTCCAATCCCAAGACTAGCGGGCTCCTACGAGCAGTACTTC,CCAPIPRLAGSYEQYF
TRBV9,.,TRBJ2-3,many,TGTGCCAGCAGCGTTTTGGTGGGCACAGATACGCAGTATTTT,CASSVLVGTDTQYF
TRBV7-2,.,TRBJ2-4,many,TGTGCCAGCAGCTTCCAGGGGTTTCGGGACATTCAGTACTTC,CASSFQGFRDIQYF
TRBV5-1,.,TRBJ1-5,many,TGCGCCAGCAGCAGTGGGGACAATCAGCCCCAGCATTTT,CASSSGDNQPQHF